Listed below are T cell receptor beta chains from one sample, sequenced in a study of blood T cell repertoires in COVID-19. Clones were sequenced by immunoSEQ multiplex PCR, and TCRdb holds only the in-frame ones, with some missing. The repertoire includes a few hundred thousand clones, about 85% of them detected once, and about 2% sits in the top ten. The sequenced sample consisted of peripheral blood. These receptor sequences come from a man aged 30 to 39 who had recovered from COVID-19. Each CDR3 is given with its conserved first and last residue.

TRBJ1-2 TRBV27 CASSPTGVNDYGYTF
TRBJ2-6 TRBV7-9 CASNRFGGSSEANVLTF
TRBJ2-1 TRBV19 CATTPGLDYNEQFF
TRBJ1-2 TRBV27 CASARFGSDNNYGYTF
TRBJ1-2 TRBV27 CASSLSTGRGYTF
TRBJ1-6 TRBV6-5 CASAMGQEAISPLHF
TRBJ1-3 TRBV9 CASNQGQRAGNTIYF
TRBJ1-1 TRBV5-4 CASSLRANTEAFF
TRBJ2-1 TRBV29-1 CSVGGQGWQFF
TRBJ1-3 TRBV2 CASSEQGMGFSGNTIYF
TRBJ2-1 TRBV9 CASSVDGGRYNEQFF
TRBJ2-7 TRBV6-5 CASREDRLREEQYF
TRBJ1-2 TRBV5-1 CASSLETSGGDYYGYTF
TRBJ2-2 TRBV7-3 CASGPTSGGPNTGELFF
TRBJ1-6 TRBV5-4 CASSPGTNSPLHF
TRBJ1-3 TRBV6-5 CASRTGGPANTIYF
TRBJ2-2 TRBV19 CASSIAGVANTGELFF
TRBJ1-1 TRBV7-6 CASSPGTGDTEAFF
TRBJ1-2 TRBV27 CASSESGDGYTF
TRBJ2-1 TRBV7-9 CASSGLSGTSGANEQFF
TRBJ2-2 TRBV7-3 CASSLTGGVTGELFF
TRBJ1-2 TRBV5-6 CASSWDTQGNYGYTF
TRBJ1-5 TRBV29-1 CSVSGGHNQPQHF
TRBJ2-4 TRBV4-2 CASSQERGYENIQYF
TRBJ2-1 TRBV3-1/TRBV3-2 CASSQDQLPARGNNEQFF
TRBJ2-3 TRBV2 CASSDPPASSGTDTQYF
TRBJ1-1 TRBV10-3 CAISPTVMNTEAFF
TRBJ1-1 TRBV6-7 CASSEGSTEAFF
TRBJ1-2 TRBV29-1 CSVDREQGDGYTF
TRBJ2-5 TRBV12-5 CASGTSFRETQYF
TRBJ2-5 TRBV5-1 CASTPGQGETQYF
TRBJ2-2 TRBV19 CASSGTGGANTGELFF
TRBJ2-1 TRBV5-1 CASSLRVDEQFF
TRBJ2-3 TRBV5-1 CASSLSGQSTDTQYF
TRBJ2-1 TRBV28 CAVGGGYNEQFF
TRBJ2-2 TRBV7-2 CASSLSIAGAATGELFF
TRBJ1-1 TRBV19 CASGGQGNIMNTEAFF
TRBJ1-5 TRBV4-1 CASSQASHQPQHF
TRBJ2-1 TRBV20-1 CTLLPRDEQFF
TRBJ1-5 TRBV2 CASSEQGLSNQPQHF
TRBJ1-4 TRBV5-1 CASSPEWASPTEKLFF
TRBJ2-4 TRBV4-1 CASSPQVLLNAKNIQYF
TRBJ1-4 TRBV7-9 CASSLALGEGKLFF
TRBJ2-5 TRBV7-8 CASSLGGAGTQYF
TRBJ2-5 TRBV5-4 CASSIGTSFQETQYF
TRBJ2-7 TRBV19 CASSIAGDYEQYF
TRBJ2-3 TRBV10-3 CAISPGQGGDTQYF
TRBJ2-2 TRBV5-1 CASSVRRGSLTGELFF
TRBJ2-3 TRBV6-4 CARQGRHPDTQYF
TRBJ2-3 TRBV6-5 CAGRVADTQYF
TRBJ1-1 TRBV10-2 CASSGREGGHEAFF
TRBJ2-7 TRBV5-1 CASSRGGGGASYEQYF
TRBJ1-5 TRBV6-6 CASSTQGFGGNQPQHF
TRBJ2-1 TRBV15 CATSRPGRVGGARNEQFF